This is a list of T cell receptor beta chains from one sample in a study of technical replicates of blood from four donors. Sequencing used immunoSEQ multiplex PCR; TCRdb keeps in-frame clones, though not all of them. Of roughly 80,000 clones in the sample, roughly 93% were seen once. The sample was T cells isolated from PBMCs. Every receptor here comes from a human donor in good health. Each CDR3 is given with its conserved first and last residue. D genes are given only for firm matches. A clone size is listed for some rows: how often the clone was seen (once, few, many), or a class if it is expanded.

TGTGCCTGGAGTGTATCGGAGGGTGAGCAGTTCTTC	CAWSVSEGEQFF	TRBJ2-1	12	NA	NA	TRBV30
TGTGCCAGCAGTTTAATCACACAGGCGTATCAGTCCGATACGCAGTATTTT	CASSLITQAYQSDTQYF	TRBJ2-3	17	NA	NA	TRBV28
TGTGCCAGCAGCTTCTTCTGGCAGGGAAACGAAAAACTGTTTTTT	CASSFFWQGNEKLFF	TRBJ1-4	15	NA	NA	TRBV13
TGTGCCAGCAGCCAAGATGGGAGGGGGGGAAACAATGAGCAGTTCTTC	CASSQDGRGGNNEQFF	TRBJ2-1	16	NA	NA	TRBV14
TGTGCCAGCACCCAGGGGAGCTCCTACAATGAGCAGTTCTTC	CASTQGSSYNEQFF	TRBJ2-1	14	NA	NA	TRBV28
TGTGCCAGCAGCCGGGACAGGGGCAATCAGCCCCAGCATTTT	CASSRDRGNQPQHF	TRBJ1-5	14	TRBD1	once	TRBV5-4
TGCGCCAGCAGCTTGACAGTAAGGACACAGGGAGGGGATCAGCCCCAGCATTTT	CASSLTVRTQGGDQPQHF	TRBJ1-5	18	NA	NA	TRBV5-1
TGTGCCAGCAGCTTAGTGCCTAGCGGGAGATGGTACGAGCAGTACTTC	CASSLVPSGRWYEQYF	TRBJ2-7	16	TRBD2	NA	TRBV7-2
TGTGCCAGCATGTTAGCGGGGTCCTACGAGCAGTACTTC	CASMLAGSYEQYF	TRBJ2-7	13	TRBD2	NA	TRBV27
TGTGCCAGCATTCCCGGGACTAGTGGGGTCAATGAGCAGTTCTTC	CASIPGTSGVNEQFF	TRBJ2-1	15	TRBD2	NA	TRBV5-6
TGTGCCAGCAGCTTGGGCGACTACGAGCAGTACTTC	CASSLGDYEQYF	TRBJ2-7	12	NA	NA	TRBV5-4
TGCGCCAGCAGCTTGGGCCGAAGACAGATGAACACTGAAGCTTTCTTT	CASSLGRRQMNTEAFF	TRBJ1-1	16	NA	NA	TRBV5-1
TGTGCCAGCAGCCAAATGGGGGGAACCAATTACAATGAGCAGTTCTTC	CASSQMGGTNYNEQFF	TRBJ2-1	16	NA	NA	TRBV4-2
TGTGCCAGCAGCGCCCGACAGGACCAAGAGACCCAGTACTTC	CASSARQDQETQYF	TRBJ2-5	14	NA	NA	TRBV5-4
TGTGCCAGCAGTTTATACCGGGACAGGGAAAAACTGTTTTTT	CASSLYRDREKLFF	TRBJ1-4	14	TRBD1	once	TRBV5-5
TGTGCCAGCATTCGCAGGGACACTGAAGCTTTCTTT	CASIRRDTEAFF	TRBJ1-1	12	NA	few	TRBV25-1
TGTGCCAGCAGTGTCGGACATCTCTACGAGCAGTACTTC	CASSVGHLYEQYF	TRBJ2-7	13	NA	NA	TRBV2
TGTGCCAGCAGTTCCGGGACAGGGGGCGGTCAGCCCCAGCATTTT	CASSSGTGGGQPQHF	TRBJ1-5	15	TRBD1	NA	TRBV6-5
TGTGCCAGCAGCGAACGGAAAGGGAGGGCCTCTCACAACAATGAGCAGTTCTTC	CASSERKGRASHNNEQFF	TRBJ2-1	18	TRBD2	NA	TRBV7-9
TGTGCCAGCAGCGCCCAGGGGACATTTAATGAAAAACTGTTTTTT	CASSAQGTFNEKLFF	TRBJ1-4	15	NA	NA	TRBV7-6
TGTGCCAGCAGCTTAGACCACCGCCTGGCAGGAAATCAGCCCCAGCATTTT	CASSLDHRLAGNQPQHF	TRBJ1-5	17	NA	NA	TRBV7-6
TGTGCCAGCAGCTTAGTTCGGGGTTTCGGTAGTCAGCCCCAGCATTTT	CASSLVRGFGSQPQHF	TRBJ1-5	16	NA	NA	TRBV7-8
TGCGCCAGCTCCCCGAGGGTACAGTTCTTC	CASSPRVQFF	TRBJ2-1	10	NA	NA	TRBV23-1
TGTGCCAGCAGCACACAGGGAGGCAATCAGCCCCAGCATTTT	CASSTQGGNQPQHF	TRBJ1-5	14	NA	NA	TRBV11-2
TGTGCCAGCAGCCCGCGTGAGGGGGCCTTCTCTGGAAACACCATATATTTT	CASSPREGAFSGNTIYF	TRBJ1-3	17	TRBD1	NA	TRBV28
TGTGCCACCAGCAGCACAGGGATCAATCAGCCCCAGCATTTT	CATSSTGINQPQHF	TRBJ1-5	14	NA	NA	TRBV15
TGTGCCAGCAGCCGGACAGGGAACTCCTACGAGCAGTACTTC	CASSRTGNSYEQYF	TRBJ2-7	14	TRBD1	NA	TRBV6-6
TGTGCCAGCAGCCGTAACAGGGCTTTGGGTAAGAGCACAGATACGCAGTATTTT	CASSRNRALGKSTDTQYF	TRBJ2-3	18	NA	NA	TRBV5-4
TGTGCCAGCAGCCTACGCGGACAGAACCAAGAGACCCAGTACTTC	CASSLRGQNQETQYF	TRBJ2-5	15	NA	NA	TRBV11-3
TGTGCCATCAGAGGACTAGCGGGAGTAGACGAGCAGTACTTC	CAIRGLAGVDEQYF	TRBJ2-7	14	TRBD2	NA	TRBV10-3
TGCGCCAGCAGCCAAGGGCGGGCGCAGAATACGTATTCACCCCTCCACTTT	CASSQGRAQNTYSPLHF	TRBJ1-6	17	NA	few	TRBV4-1
TGTGCCAGCAGCACGTACCGGGACAGCTCCTACAATGAGCAGTTCTTC	CASSTYRDSSYNEQFF	TRBJ2-1	16	TRBD1	NA	TRBV11-3
TGTGCCAGCAGCCCTGACAGGGTAGGAACCCAGTACTTC	CASSPDRVGTQYF	TRBJ2-5	13	TRBD1	NA	TRBV7-2
TGTGCCTGGAGTACAGGGGGCGCGAGCACTGAAGCTTTCTTT	CAWSTGGASTEAFF	TRBJ1-1	14	TRBD1	few	TRBV30
TGTGCCAGCTCACCACTCAGGACAGGGGATCAGCCCCAGCATTTT	CASSPLRTGDQPQHF	TRBJ1-5	15	TRBD1	NA	TRBV18
TGCGCCAGCAGCCGTATAATGGGACGGGAGCTAATGAACACTGAAGCTTTCTTT	CASSRIMGRELMNTEAFF	TRBJ1-1	18	NA	few	TRBV4-1
TGTGCCAGCAGTCCTTGGACAGGGAGGCAAGAGACCCAGTACTTC	CASSPWTGRQETQYF	TRBJ2-5	15	TRBD1	NA	TRBV27
TGTGCCACCTCCGGGACAGGGACCCTCGAGCAGTACTTC	CATSGTGTLEQYF	TRBJ2-7	13	TRBD1	NA	TRBV7-9
TGTGCCAGCAGTTCCGGGACAGGGTTTAAAGGGGTGAACGGGGAGCTGTTTTTT	CASSSGTGFKGVNGELFF	TRBJ2-2	18	TRBD1	NA	TRBV7-2
TGTGCCAGCAGCGCCGGACGACAGGGAAGGGGCGGCTACACCTTC	CASSAGRQGRGGYTF	TRBJ1-2	15	TRBD1	NA	TRBV7-6
TGTGCCAGCAGTGCCTCCTCGGGGATAAACTATGGCTACACCTTC	CASSASSGINYGYTF	TRBJ1-2	15	NA	NA	TRBV6-4
TGTGCCAGCAGTACGGGACTAGTTGTTTTAGAGACCCAGTACTTC	CASSTGLVVLETQYF	TRBJ2-5	15	TRBD2	NA	TRBV28
TGTGCCAGCACCCTACTACTTGGGACAGGGCAGAACACTGAAGCTTTCTTT	CASTLLLGTGQNTEAFF	TRBJ1-1	17	TRBD1	NA	TRBV5-6
TGTGCCAGCCGGACAGCTTCCTACGAGCAGTACTTC	CASRTASYEQYF	TRBJ2-7	12	NA	NA	TRBV11-1
TGTGCCAGTAGTATAGACGGACTAGCACGGCAGCCCCAGCATTTT	CASSIDGLARQPQHF	TRBJ1-5	15	NA	NA	TRBV19
TGTGCCACCAGCACCCAAACCCCAGGGGTGCTTTACAATGAGCAGTTCTTC	CATSTQTPGVLYNEQFF	TRBJ2-1	17	NA	NA	TRBV15
TGCGCCAGCAGCCAACTTACGTCAGGGTCCGAGCAGTACTTC	CASSQLTSGSEQYF	TRBJ2-7	14	NA	NA	TRBV4-1
TGTGCCAGCAGCCCCCGGGACTCGGCTGGGGGGGAGACGCAGTATTTT	CASSPRDSAGGETQYF	TRBJ2-3	16	TRBD2	NA	TRBV7-9
TGTGCCAGCAGTTTAACCGTGGACACTTCGGCGACTGAAGCTTTCTTT	CASSLTVDTSATEAFF	TRBJ1-1	16	NA	NA	TRBV27
TGCGCCAGCAGCACGGAGAGGGAGCAGTACTTC	CASSTEREQYF	TRBJ2-7	11	NA	NA	TRBV5-1
TGTGCCAGCCTACGAGGGTTTAACTATGGCTACACCTTC	CASLRGFNYGYTF	TRBJ1-2	13	NA	NA	TRBV28
TGCGCCAGCAGCTTGACCTACACAGATACGCAGTATTTT	CASSLTYTDTQYF	TRBJ2-3	13	NA	NA	TRBV5-1
TGTGCCAGCAAGGGACAGGGGAACACCGGGGAGCTGTTTTTT	CASKGQGNTGELFF	TRBJ2-2	14	TRBD1	NA	TRBV19